The T cell receptor beta chain described here comes from a study of neurological immune-mediated disorders. Study-wide results and limits: The absence of any CDR3 amino acid sequence shared by expanded clones across subjects suggests that repertoires were private in all groups.

This clonotype was seen repeatedly, ten times or more. Its antigen is unidentified. TCRdb passed the 5' RACE reads through MiXCR, listing each CDR3 protein once. This sample has around 60,000 distinct CDR3 sequences; under 3.5% occur once, and the top ten carry 7.1%. Germline CDR1 reads DFQATT; CDR2 reads SNEGSKA (reference sequence). The CDR3 runs to 15 residues. The ends lost 6 bases at V and 2 bases at J; junction bases unmatched: 9. V is TRBV20-1 and J is TRBJ2-5; 10 bases are shared with TRBD2. Sequencing was carried out using PBMCs. The sequence derives from a woman aged 55-69 years with multiple sclerosis. The CDR3 sequence is CSAPPRTSGQETQYF. CDR3 DNA sequence: TGCAGTGCCCCACCTAGGACTAGCGGACAAGAGACCCAGTACTTC.